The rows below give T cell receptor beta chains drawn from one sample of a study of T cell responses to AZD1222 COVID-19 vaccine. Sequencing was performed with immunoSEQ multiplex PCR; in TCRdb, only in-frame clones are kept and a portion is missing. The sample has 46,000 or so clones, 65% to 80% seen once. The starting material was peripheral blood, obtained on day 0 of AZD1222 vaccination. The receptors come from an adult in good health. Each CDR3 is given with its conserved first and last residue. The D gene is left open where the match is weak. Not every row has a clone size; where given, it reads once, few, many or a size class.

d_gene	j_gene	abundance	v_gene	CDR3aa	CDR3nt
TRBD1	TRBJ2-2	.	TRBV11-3	CASSPTGVIGELFF	TGTGCCAGCAGCCCGACAGGGGTTATCGGGGAGCTGTTTTTT
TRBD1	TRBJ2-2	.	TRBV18	CASSFRRDSGELFF	TGTGCCAGCTCATTTCGCCGGGACAGCGGGGAGCTGTTTTTT
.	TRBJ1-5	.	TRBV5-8	CASRDGVNQPQHF	TGTGCCAGCAGGGACGGGGTAAATCAGCCCCAGCATTTT
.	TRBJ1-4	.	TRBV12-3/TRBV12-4	CASRGGGQEKLFF	TGTGCCAGCAGGGGGGGAGGACAGGAAAAACTGTTTTTT
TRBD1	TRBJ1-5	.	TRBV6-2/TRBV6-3	CASSYSPGQGQRSNQPQHF	TGTGCCAGCAGTTACTCGCCGGGACAGGGGCAAAGGAGCAATCAGCCCCAGCATTTT
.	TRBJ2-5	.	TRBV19	CASSPGRRRGGETQYF	TGTGCCAGTAGTCCGGGGAGGAGACGCGGAGGAGAGACCCAGTACTTC
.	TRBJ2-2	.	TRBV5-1	CASLEDRNTGELFF	TGCGCCAGCCTCGAGGACAGGAACACCGGGGAGCTGTTTTTT
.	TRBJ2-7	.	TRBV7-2	CASSAQDEQYF	TGTGCCAGCAGCGCCCAAGACGAGCAGTACTTC
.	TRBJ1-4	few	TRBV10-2	CASSGGSGTNEKLFF	TGCGCCAGCAGTGGAGGTAGTGGAACTAATGAAAAACTGTTTTTT
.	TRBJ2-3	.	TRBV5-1	CASSYQGGSTDTQYF	TGCGCCAGCAGCTACCAGGGGGGGTCCACAGATACGCAGTATTTT
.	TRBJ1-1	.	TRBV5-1	CASSANRDTEAFF	TGCGCCAGCAGCGCAAACAGGGACACTGAAGCTTTCTTT
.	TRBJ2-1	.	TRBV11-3	CASSLGLLNEQFF	TGTGCCAGCAGCTTAGGGCTTCTCAATGAGCAGTTCTTC
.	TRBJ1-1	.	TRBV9	CASSKSWASNTEAFF	TGTGCCAGCAGCAAGTCTTGGGCCTCGAACACTGAAGCTTTCTTT
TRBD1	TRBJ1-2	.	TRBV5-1	CASSWKGTVYGYTF	TGCGCCAGCAGCTGGAAAGGGACAGTCTATGGCTACACCTTC
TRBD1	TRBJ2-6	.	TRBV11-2	CASSPNPTGGASGANVLTF	TGTGCCAGCAGCCCGAACCCCACAGGGGGCGCTTCGGGGGCCAACGTCCTGACTTTC
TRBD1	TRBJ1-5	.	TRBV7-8	CASSLEGQSSNQPQHF	TGTGCCAGCAGCTTAGAGGGACAGTCAAGCAATCAGCCCCAGCATTTT
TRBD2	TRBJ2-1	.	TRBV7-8	CASSKGLAGENEQFF	TGTGCCAGCAGCAAGGGACTAGCGGGAGAAAATGAGCAGTTCTTC
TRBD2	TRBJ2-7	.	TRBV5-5	CASSSPSGIKNYEQYF	TGTGCCAGCAGCTCCCCTAGCGGGATAAAGAACTACGAGCAGTACTTC
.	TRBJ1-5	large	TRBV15	CATSRDLSSNQPQHF	TGTGCCACCAGCAGAGATCTCAGTAGCAATCAGCCCCAGCATTTT
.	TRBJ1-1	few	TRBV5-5	CASSLAPRVTEAFF	TGTGCCAGCAGCTTGGCCCCCAGGGTGACTGAAGCTTTCTTT
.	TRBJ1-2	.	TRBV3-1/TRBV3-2	CASSQGLTSNYGYTF	TGTGCCAGCAGCCAAGGCTTGACAAGCAACTATGGCTACACCTTC
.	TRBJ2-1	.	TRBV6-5	CASNMRGLNEQFF	TGTGCCAGCAATATGAGAGGGCTGAATGAGCAGTTCTTC
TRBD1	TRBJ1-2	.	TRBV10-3	CAIGTGTVGYTF	TGTGCCATCGGGACAGGGACGGTTGGCTACACCTTC
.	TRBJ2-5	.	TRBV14	CASSQVGARETQYF	TGTGCCAGCAGCCAAGTGGGGGCGCGGGAGACCCAGTACTTC
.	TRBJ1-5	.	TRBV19	CASKPPSNQPQHF	TGTGCCAGTAAACCGCCTAGCAATCAGCCCCAGCATTTT
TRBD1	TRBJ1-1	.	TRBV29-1	CSVRRGTVNTEAFF	TGCAGCGTTCGGAGGGGGACAGTGAACACTGAAGCTTTCTTT
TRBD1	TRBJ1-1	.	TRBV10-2	CASSESGQGREAFF	TGCGCCAGCAGTGAGTCGGGACAGGGGCGGGAAGCTTTCTTT
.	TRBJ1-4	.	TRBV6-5	CASRERPGNEKLFF	TGTGCCAGCAGGGAGCGGCCCGGAAATGAAAAACTGTTTTTT
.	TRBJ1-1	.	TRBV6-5	CASSPLGGTEAFF	TGTGCCAGCAGTCCTTTGGGGGGCACTGAAGCTTTCTTT
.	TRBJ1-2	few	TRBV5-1	CASRPGSANYGYTF	TGCGCCAGCAGACCAGGTTCGGCTAACTATGGCTACACCTTC
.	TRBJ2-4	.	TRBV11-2	CASSLVEHAVQYF	TGTGCCAGCAGCTTGGTGGAACACGCGGTTCAGTACTTC
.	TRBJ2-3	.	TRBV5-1	CASSGQRRGTDTQYF	TGCGCCAGCAGCGGCCAAAGGAGGGGGACGGATACGCAGTATTTT
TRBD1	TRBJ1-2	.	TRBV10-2	CATGQGPIYGYTF	TGCGCCACCGGACAGGGGCCCATCTACGGCTACACCTTC
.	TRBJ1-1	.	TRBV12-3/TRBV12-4	CASSFSQNTEAFF	TGTGCCAGCAGTTTTTCCCAGAACACTGAAGCTTTCTTT
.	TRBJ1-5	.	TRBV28	CASSSDLRGNQPQHF	TGTGCCAGCAGTTCAGACCTGAGAGGCAATCAGCCCCAGCATTTT
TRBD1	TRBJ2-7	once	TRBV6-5	CASTIQGALTDEQYF	TGTGCCAGCACAATACAGGGGGCGTTGACCGACGAGCAGTACTTC
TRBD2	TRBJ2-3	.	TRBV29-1	CSADRGGRSRADTQYF	TGCAGCGCCGATAGGGGCGGGAGATCACGCGCAGATACGCAGTATTTT
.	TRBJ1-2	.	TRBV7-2	CASRGGGENGYTF	TGTGCCAGCAGGGGCGGGGGAGAGAATGGCTACACCTTC
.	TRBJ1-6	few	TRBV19	CASSFPGAGMNSPLHF	TGTGCCAGTAGTTTTCCAGGGGCGGGTATGAATTCACCCCTCCACTTT
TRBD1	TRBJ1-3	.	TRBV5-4	CASSLAARQGASGNTIYF	TGTGCCAGCAGCTTGGCGGCGCGGCAGGGGGCGTCTGGAAACACCATATATTTT
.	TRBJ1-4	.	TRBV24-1	CATSGGATNEKLFF	TGTGCCACCAGTGGAGGCGCAACTAATGAAAAACTGTTTTTT
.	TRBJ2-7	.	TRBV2	CASRPDTHEQYF	TGTGCCAGCAGACCGGACACCCACGAGCAGTACTTC
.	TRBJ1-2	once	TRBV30	CAWSGWLKRINYGYTF	TGTGCCTGGAGTGGGTGGTTGAAGAGAATAAACTATGGCTACACCTTC